These T cell receptor beta chains were read from a single sample in a study of blood T cells in healthy people across ages. TCRdb processed the 5' RACE reads anew with MiXCR; each CDR3 protein has one entry. This table has around 870,000 distinct CDR3 sequences, 25% to 30% appearing once. The sample consisted of blood. These receptor sequences come from an elderly woman in good health. Both conserved end residues are part of each CDR3. Fields, in order: V gene, J gene, CDR3 protein.

V gene: TRBV7-2
J gene: TRBJ1-2
CDR3 protein: CASSRPGRGTGVGYTF

V gene: TRBV7-2
J gene: TRBJ2-3
CDR3 protein: CASSLARRGLDTQYF

V gene: TRBV5-1
J gene: TRBJ1-1
CDR3 protein: CASNPPGPEAFF

V gene: TRBV7-2
J gene: TRBJ2-1
CDR3 protein: CASSRQAGGIYNEQFF

V gene: TRBV3-1
J gene: TRBJ1-2
CDR3 protein: CASSQEGPVDGYTF

V gene: TRBV10-3
J gene: TRBJ2-6
CDR3 protein: CATSHALPGSGANVLTF

V gene: TRBV11-2
J gene: TRBJ2-3
CDR3 protein: CASSFGSGTQYF

V gene: TRBV6-5
J gene: -
CDR3 protein: CASKQGTRVETQYF

V gene: TRBV6-2/TRBV6-3
J gene: TRBJ1-6
CDR3 protein: CASANEVMSYNSPLHF

V gene: TRBV6-5
J gene: TRBJ1-1
CDR3 protein: CASKHRGRHTEAFF

V gene: TRBV11-2
J gene: TRBJ2-3
CDR3 protein: CASSIGGTDTQYF

V gene: TRBV7-2
J gene: TRBJ1-2
CDR3 protein: CASSLGSGDRGYTF

V gene: TRBV7-2
J gene: TRBJ2-5
CDR3 protein: CASSLYGASGGRETQYF

V gene: TRBV7-2
J gene: TRBJ1-5
CDR3 protein: CASSPAPNQPQHF

V gene: TRBV20-1
J gene: TRBJ2-7
CDR3 protein: CSAPTGGSSYNEQYF

V gene: TRBV20-1
J gene: TRBJ1-6
CDR3 protein: CSAQGGSSYNSPLHF

V gene: TRBV7-2
J gene: TRBJ2-1
CDR3 protein: CASSLKLGTPNEQFF

V gene: TRBV20-1
J gene: TRBJ2-3
CDR3 protein: CSARVVTAERGPLGTQYF

V gene: TRBV4-2
J gene: TRBJ2-1
CDR3 protein: CASSQDGSGTYNEQFF

V gene: TRBV27
J gene: TRBJ1-1
CDR3 protein: CASSTVMGRAFF

V gene: TRBV5-1
J gene: TRBJ2-3
CDR3 protein: CASSPRGGVLDTQYF

V gene: TRBV2
J gene: -
CDR3 protein: CASRQQETQFF

V gene: TRBV6-6
J gene: TRBJ1-4
CDR3 protein: CASSGQGGTNEKLFF

V gene: TRBV20-1
J gene: TRBJ1-1
CDR3 protein: CSASRGGAGAEAFF

V gene: TRBV11-2
J gene: TRBJ2-6
CDR3 protein: CASSKGTGPSGANVLTF

V gene: TRBV2
J gene: TRBJ1-5
CDR3 protein: CASRHAQGVIGNQPQHF

V gene: TRBV6-5
J gene: TRBJ2-5
CDR3 protein: CASSPTGTRETQYF

V gene: TRBV11-2
J gene: TRBJ2-7
CDR3 protein: CASSPPRGITSEQYF

V gene: TRBV6-1
J gene: TRBJ2-3
CDR3 protein: CASRLQTSGSTDTQYF

V gene: TRBV7-9
J gene: TRBJ1-1
CDR3 protein: CASSPQGSGNTEAFF

V gene: TRBV15
J gene: TRBJ1-3
CDR3 protein: CAASRDRVGNTIYF

V gene: TRBV7-2
J gene: TRBJ2-4
CDR3 protein: CASSSRTSGGAVNIQYF

V gene: TRBV6-1
J gene: TRBJ2-1
CDR3 protein: CASSPQGLAGVSEQFF

V gene: TRBV6-5
J gene: TRBJ1-6
CDR3 protein: CASSYDRGQNSLRHF

V gene: TRBV27
J gene: TRBJ2-6
CDR3 protein: CASSSRVSSGANVLTF

V gene: TRBV27
J gene: -
CDR3 protein: CASSLSGEWETQYF

V gene: TRBV2
J gene: TRBJ2-1
CDR3 protein: CASSGPGTEEQFF

V gene: TRBV20-1
J gene: TRBJ1-2
CDR3 protein: CSAEGRSAYGYTF

V gene: TRBV27
J gene: TRBJ2-1
CDR3 protein: CASSNVFGRNNEQFF

V gene: TRBV6-2/TRBV6-3
J gene: TRBJ2-7
CDR3 protein: CASRGLAALYEQYF

V gene: TRBV4-3
J gene: TRBJ2-7
CDR3 protein: CASSQYLLAGASYEQYF

V gene: TRBV5-1
J gene: TRBJ1-2
CDR3 protein: CASSSAFGDIYGYTF

V gene: TRBV7-2
J gene: TRBJ1-5
CDR3 protein: CASSLTRAGSNQPQHF

V gene: TRBV12-3/TRBV12-4
J gene: TRBJ2-6
CDR3 protein: CASRKGGANVLTF

V gene: TRBV11-2
J gene: TRBJ2-1
CDR3 protein: CASSLVVGGHNEQFF

V gene: TRBV24-1
J gene: TRBJ2-3
CDR3 protein: CATSDSGTGGIDTQYF

V gene: TRBV20-1
J gene: TRBJ2-7
CDR3 protein: CSASKMRGGSYEQYF

V gene: TRBV3-1
J gene: TRBJ2-5
CDR3 protein: CASRKTGASQTQYF

V gene: TRBV5-5
J gene: TRBJ1-4
CDR3 protein: CASSLDGQGLERLFF

V gene: TRBV7-2
J gene: TRBJ2-5
CDR3 protein: CASSFGASGGKSQETQYF

V gene: TRBV27
J gene: TRBJ1-1
CDR3 protein: CASSFNMNTEAFF